This is a list of T cell receptor beta chains from one sample in a study of shared clonotypes between healthy human individuals. Here immunoSEQ multiplex PCR was the method, and the copy in TCRdb shows in-frame clones only, minus some. The repertoire includes approximately 240,000 clones, over 50% of them detected once, and approximately 10% sits in the top ten. Sequenced material: memory CD4+ T cells sorted from blood. The receptors were gathered from a man between 25 and 39 years old in good health. Each CDR3 is given with its conserved first and last residue. The D gene is left open where the match is weak. Size is omitted from some rows. Given values are once, few, many or a class for expanded clones.

size: .; J: TRBJ2-5; D: TRBD2; V: TRBV10-3; CDR3: CAISESLAGGLETQYF; DNA: TGTGCCATCAGTGAGTCTTTAGCGGGAGGGCTTGAGACCCAGTACTTC
size: .; J: TRBJ2-7; D: .; V: TRBV7-8; CDR3: CASSLGLGYEQYF; DNA: TGTGCCAGCAGCTTAGGACTAGGGTACGAGCAGTACTTC
size: .; J: TRBJ1-2; D: TRBD1; V: TRBV28; CDR3: CASSRGQGKGSYGYTF; DNA: TGTGCCAGCAGCCGAGGACAGGGGAAGGGATCCTATGGCTACACCTTC
size: .; J: TRBJ2-3; D: .; V: TRBV2; CDR3: CASRLAESTDTQYF; DNA: TGTGCCAGCAGGTTAGCGGAGAGCACAGATACGCAGTATTTT
size: once; J: TRBJ2-1; D: TRBD2; V: TRBV7-9; CDR3: CASSLIAGGPGNEQFF; DNA: TGTGCCAGCAGCTTAATAGCGGGAGGGCCGGGGAATGAGCAGTTCTTC
size: once; J: TRBJ1-3; D: .; V: TRBV14; CDR3: CASSPKINAAGNTIYF; DNA: TGTGCCAGCAGCCCCAAAATAAACGCCGCGGGAAACACCATATATTTT
size: .; J: TRBJ2-1; D: .; V: TRBV10-1; CDR3: CASSALHQTGRTFF; DNA: TGCGCCAGCAGTGCCCTCCATCAGACAGGGAGGACGTTCTTC
size: .; J: TRBJ1-5; D: .; V: TRBV6-1; CDR3: CASSTSLSNQPQHF; DNA: TGTGCCAGCAGTACATCTTTAAGCAATCAGCCCCAGCATTTT
size: once; J: TRBJ1-5; D: .; V: TRBV19; CDR3: CASSKGYSNQPQHF; DNA: TGTGCCAGTAGTAAGGGGTATAGCAATCAGCCCCAGCATTTT
size: few; J: TRBJ2-1; D: TRBD1; V: TRBV9; CDR3: CASSVPDRVQINEQFF; DNA: TGTGCCAGCAGCGTACCTGACAGGGTACAGATCAATGAGCAGTTCTTC
size: few; J: TRBJ2-1; D: .; V: TRBV7-2; CDR3: CASTSLLTNEQFF; DNA: TGTGCCAGCACCTCCCTCCTAACGAATGAGCAGTTCTTC
size: .; J: TRBJ2-7; D: TRBD1; V: TRBV5-4; CDR3: CASSFRTGSSYEQYF; DNA: TGTGCCAGCAGCTTTCGGACAGGGAGCTCCTACGAGCAGTACTTC
size: .; J: TRBJ2-7; D: TRBD1; V: TRBV10-3; CDR3: CAISESSRGRAYEQYF; DNA: TGTGCCATCAGTGAGTCGTCCAGGGGGCGAGCCTACGAGCAGTACTTC
size: once; J: TRBJ2-2; D: .; V: TRBV6-1; CDR3: CASSEAPPSGVNTGELFF; DNA: TGTGCCAGCAGTGAAGCCCCGCCGTCAGGGGTGAACACCGGGGAGCTGTTTTTT
size: few; J: TRBJ2-7; D: .; V: TRBV5-1; CDR3: CASSLVQGASYEQYF; DNA: TGCGCCAGCAGCTTGGTCCAGGGCGCCTCCTACGAGCAGTACTTC
size: .; J: TRBJ1-1; D: TRBD1; V: TRBV28; CDR3: CASSRQGVYTEAFF; DNA: TGTGCCAGCAGTCGACAGGGGGTGTACACTGAAGCTTTCTTT
size: .; J: TRBJ1-5; D: .; V: TRBV7-2; CDR3: CASSLGPTGAQHF; DNA: TGTGCCAGCAGCTTAGGGCCCACTGGGGCCCAGCATTTT
size: .; J: TRBJ1-5; D: .; V: TRBV14; CDR3: CASSLGAPDSNQPQHF; DNA: TGTGCCAGCAGCCTAGGGGCTCCGGATAGCAATCAGCCCCAGCATTTT
size: .; J: TRBJ1-5; D: .; V: TRBV28; CDR3: CASSQRFRVRKDQPQHF; DNA: TGTGCCAGCAGTCAACGATTCAGGGTAAGGAAGGATCAGCCCCAGCATTTT
size: once; J: TRBJ2-3; D: .; V: TRBV5-1; CDR3: CASSLGKSTDTQYF; DNA: TGCGCCAGCAGCTTGGGAAAAAGCACAGATACGCAGTATTTT
size: .; J: TRBJ2-3; D: .; V: TRBV5-1; CDR3: CASSLGGTQTTYTDTQYF; DNA: TGCGCCAGCAGCTTGGGTGGGACACAAACGACTTACACAGATACGCAGTATTTT
size: .; J: TRBJ2-3; D: .; V: TRBV11-3; CDR3: CASSLGAPGRGNTQYF; DNA: TGTGCCAGCAGCTTAGGCGCTCCGGGGAGAGGTAATACGCAGTATTTT
size: .; J: TRBJ2-3; D: TRBD2; V: TRBV6-1; CDR3: CASSDRLGGEYF; DNA: TGTGCCAGCAGTGACCGACTCGGGGGGGAGTATTTT
size: many; J: TRBJ1-4; D: .; V: TRBV5-1; CDR3: CASSWQTGEKLFF; DNA: TGCGCCAGCAGCTGGCAGACAGGAGAAAAACTGTTTTTT
size: once; J: TRBJ2-5; D: .; V: TRBV5-1; CDR3: CASSLDSIIGTQYF; DNA: TGCGCCAGCAGCTTGGACTCAATAATAGGGACCCAGTACTTC
size: .; J: TRBJ2-3; D: .; V: TRBV10-3; CDR3: CAIGEGPSGTDTQYF; DNA: TGTGCCATCGGAGAGGGGCCCAGCGGGACAGATACGCAGTATTTT
size: few; J: TRBJ1-1; D: .; V: TRBV19; CDR3: CASSLFTATREAFF; DNA: TGTGCCAGTAGTCTCTTTACAGCGACGAGAGAAGCTTTCTTT
size: .; J: TRBJ2-7; D: .; V: TRBV18; CDR3: CASSPQGLVSSYEQYF; DNA: TGTGCCAGCTCACCACAGGGCCTAGTTAGCTCCTACGAGCAGTACTTC
size: .; J: TRBJ1-1; D: .; V: TRBV18; CDR3: CASSPQKFGEAFF; DNA: TGTGCCAGCTCACCTCAGAAGTTTGGGGAAGCTTTCTTT
size: .; J: TRBJ2-1; D: .; V: TRBV19; CDR3: CASRRQYQAPNEQFF; DNA: TGTGCCAGTCGTCGACAGTACCAAGCACCCAATGAGCAGTTCTTC
size: .; J: TRBJ2-3; D: .; V: TRBV10-3; CDR3: CAIMDGSQYSTDTQYF; DNA: TGTGCCATCATGGACGGGAGCCAGTATAGCACAGATACGCAGTATTTT
size: .; J: TRBJ1-2; D: .; V: TRBV30; CDR3: CASVTGNLGYTF; DNA: TGTGCCTCCGTCACAGGGAATCTCGGCTACACCTTC
size: .; J: TRBJ2-5; D: .; V: TRBV11-2; CDR3: CASSLEGLRETQYF; DNA: TGTGCCAGCAGCTTAGAGGGGCTCCGTGAGACCCAGTACTTC
size: .; J: TRBJ1-4; D: .; V: TRBV5-6; CDR3: CASSLGQTTNEKLFF; DNA: TGTGCCAGCAGCTTGGGACAGACAACTAATGAAAAACTGTTTTTT
size: .; J: TRBJ2-3; D: .; V: TRBV5-4; CDR3: CASSPGTGSPDTQYF; DNA: TGTGCCAGCAGCCCGGGCACAGGGAGCCCAGATACGCAGTATTTT
size: .; J: TRBJ2-1; D: TRBD2; V: TRBV15; CDR3: CATSRDLAGVNEQFF; DNA: TGTGCCACCAGCAGAGACCTAGCGGGAGTCAATGAGCAGTTCTTC
size: few; J: TRBJ1-3; D: .; V: TRBV4-3; CDR3: CASSQESWAGNTIYF; DNA: TGCGCCAGCAGCCAAGAGAGCTGGGCTGGAAACACCATATATTTT
size: once; J: TRBJ1-1; D: .; V: TRBV6-1; CDR3: CASSEPAINTEAFF; DNA: TGTGCCAGCAGTGAGCCAGCTATTAACACTGAAGCTTTCTTT
size: .; J: TRBJ2-2; D: .; V: TRBV9; CDR3: CASSVLGETGELFF; DNA: TGTGCCAGCAGCGTACTGGGGGAGACGGGGGAGCTGTTTTTT
size: few; J: TRBJ2-1; D: .; V: TRBV2; CDR3: CATKRDTYNEQFF; DNA: TGTGCCACCAAGCGGGACACCTACAATGAGCAGTTCTTC
size: .; J: TRBJ1-1; D: .; V: TRBV9; CDR3: CASSQVPGAWAFF; DNA: TGTGCCAGCAGCCAGGTTCCGGGGGCTTGGGCTTTCTTT
size: .; J: TRBJ1-4; D: .; V: TRBV27; CDR3: CASSRWGHGTTSEKLFF; DNA: TGTGCCAGCAGTCGCTGGGGCCACGGGACAACAAGTGAAAAACTGTTTTTT
size: .; J: TRBJ2-5; D: .; V: TRBV28; CDR3: CASSFGRKYQETQYF; DNA: TGTGCCAGCAGTTTTGGCAGAAAGTACCAAGAGACCCAGTACTTC
size: .; J: TRBJ2-5; D: TRBD1; V: TRBV19; CDR3: CASSQDRGPSETQYF; DNA: TGTGCCAGTAGCCAAGACAGGGGGCCTTCGGAGACCCAGTACTTC
size: .; J: TRBJ2-7; D: TRBD2; V: TRBV5-5; CDR3: CASRPSGSDEQYF; DNA: TGTGCCAGCAGACCGAGCGGGAGCGACGAGCAGTACTTC
size: .; J: TRBJ2-5; D: TRBD1; V: TRBV7-8; CDR3: CASSFGTVQETQYF; DNA: TGTGCCAGCAGCTTCGGGACAGTCCAAGAGACCCAGTACTTC
size: .; J: TRBJ2-5; D: .; V: TRBV5-4; CDR3: CASSLVRPARGEETQYF; DNA: TGTGCCAGCAGTCTTGTCCGTCCAGCCCGTGGGGAAGAGACCCAGTACTTC
size: many; J: TRBJ2-1; D: .; V: TRBV19; CDR3: CASSITPSPSDEQFF; DNA: TGTGCCAGTAGTATAACCCCGTCCCCGTCCGATGAGCAGTTCTTC
size: .; J: TRBJ2-7; D: .; V: TRBV28; CDR3: CASSFQNYEQYF; DNA: TGTGCCAGCAGTTTTCAGAACTACGAGCAGTACTTC
size: .; J: TRBJ2-1; D: TRBD2; V: TRBV12-5; CDR3: CASGLVQGLAYNEQFF; DNA: TGTGCTAGTGGTTTGGTACAGGGACTAGCATACAATGAGCAGTTCTTC
size: .; J: TRBJ1-2; D: .; V: TRBV5-6; CDR3: CASSLVRQGYGYTF; DNA: TGTGCCAGCAGCTTGGTTCGGCAGGGCTATGGCTACACCTTC
size: .; J: TRBJ2-7; D: TRBD1; V: TRBV29-1; CDR3: CSAEGRDRGREQYF; DNA: TGCAGCGCTGAAGGCCGGGACAGGGGGCGCGAGCAGTACTTC
size: .; J: TRBJ1-5; D: TRBD1; V: TRBV2; CDR3: CASSRGQGSNQPQHF; DNA: TGTGCCAGCAGTCGCGGACAGGGCAGCAATCAGCCCCAGCATTTT